Ten or more counts support the clone carrying this TCR beta chain. No antigen is known for it. This sample is drawn from a study of Graves' ophthalmopathy and Graves' hyperthyroidism. Regarding the study as a whole: Most expanded thyroid clonotypes above 0.001 frequency also appeared in blood.

This CDR3 has 15 residues. Germline values: CDR1 SGHRS, CDR2 YFSETQ. Trimming stripped 0 bases from V and 0 bases from J, with 6 bases between. Researchers turned away patients with other autoimmune diseases, uncontrolled infections, pregnancy or lactation. The authors amplified TCR beta CDR3 regions from RNA transcripts. First-round RT-PCR used HTBI primers; second-round multiplex PCR followed. Using its own MiXCR run on the multiplex PCR reads, TCRdb lists one record per CDR3 protein. The sample shows approximately 640,000 distinct CDR3 sequences, about 41% of them seen only once. The V gene is TRBV5-1, the J gene TRBJ2-2; D is ambiguous. The sequence was collected from an adult man with Graves' ophthalmopathy. The sequenced sample was peripheral blood. Here the CDR3 reads CASSLDSPNTGELFF. The DNA for the CDR3 is TGCGCCAGCAGCTTGGACAGCCCGAACACCGGGGAGCTGTTTTTT.